Below, one T cell receptor (beta chain) is given with its context. Its antigen is not identified. Antigen-specific CD4+ T cells were first expanded with viral peptide pools by the ViraFEST assay and only then sequenced. Isolating CD4+ T cells followed approximately nine days of culture. The vaccine recipients had no prior SARS-CoV-2 infection, with negative nucleocapsid antibodies. This table comes from immunoSEQ multiplex PCR, and its TCRdb copy is limited to in-frame clones, with some not included. The sample records tens of thousands of clones, around 68% being singletons. The sample is drawn from a study of vaccination effects on CD4 cells after COVID-19. There are 14 residues in the CDR3. Per the germline V gene, CDR1 is KGHDR and CDR2 is SFDVKD. V was cut by 1 base and J by 4 bases, with 8 bases left in between.

This TCR was recovered from a human donor who received a COVID-19 vaccine. V is TRBV24-1 and J is TRBJ2-3; D is unclear. The specimen comprised CD4+ T cells from PBMCs cultured with HCoV-NL63 spike peptides, sampled before COVID-19 vaccination. CDR3 sequence (DNA): TGTGCCACCAGTGATTTCCCGACCCCAGATACGCAGTATTTT. This codes for CATSDFPTPDTQYF.